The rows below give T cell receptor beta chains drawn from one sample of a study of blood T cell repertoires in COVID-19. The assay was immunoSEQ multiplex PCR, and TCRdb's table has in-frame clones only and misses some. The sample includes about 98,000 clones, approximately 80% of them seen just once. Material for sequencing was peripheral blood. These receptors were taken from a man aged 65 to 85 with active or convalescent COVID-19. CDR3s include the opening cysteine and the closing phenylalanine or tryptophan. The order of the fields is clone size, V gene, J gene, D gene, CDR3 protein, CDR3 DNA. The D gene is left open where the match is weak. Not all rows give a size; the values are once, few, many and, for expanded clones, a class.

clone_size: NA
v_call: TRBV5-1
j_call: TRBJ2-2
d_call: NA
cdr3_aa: CASSFLTGELFF
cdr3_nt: TGCGCCAGCAGCTTCCTCACCGGGGAGCTGTTTTTT

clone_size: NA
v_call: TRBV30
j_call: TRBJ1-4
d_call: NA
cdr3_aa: CAWSATAGLTEKLFF
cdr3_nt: TGTGCCTGGAGTGCCACAGCTGGGTTGACTGAAAAACTGTTTTTT

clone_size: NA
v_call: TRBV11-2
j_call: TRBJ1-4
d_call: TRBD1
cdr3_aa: CASSLEGQGAPLFF
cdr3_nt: TGTGCCAGCAGCTTGGAGGGACAGGGTGCTCCGCTGTTTTTT

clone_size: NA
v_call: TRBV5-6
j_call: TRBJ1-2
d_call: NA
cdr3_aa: CASRLGHLGGYTF
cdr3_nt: TGTGCCAGCAGGCTGGGACACCTCGGGGGCTACACCTTC

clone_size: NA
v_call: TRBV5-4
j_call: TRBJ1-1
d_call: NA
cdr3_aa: CASSFFVEGNTEAFF
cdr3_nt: TGTGCCAGCAGCTTCTTTGTCGAGGGGAACACTGAAGCTTTCTTT

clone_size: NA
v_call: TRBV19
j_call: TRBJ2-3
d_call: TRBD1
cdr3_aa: CASKTGPGADTQYF
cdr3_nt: TGTGCCAGCAAGACAGGGCCAGGGGCAGATACGCAGTATTTT

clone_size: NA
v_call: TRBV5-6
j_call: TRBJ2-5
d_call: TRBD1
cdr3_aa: CASRTGRETQYF
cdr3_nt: TGTGCCAGCCGGACAGGGCGAGAGACCCAGTACTTC

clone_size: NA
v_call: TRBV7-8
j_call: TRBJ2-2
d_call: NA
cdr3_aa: CASSPDYYTGELFF
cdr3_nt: TGTGCCAGCAGCCCGGACTATTACACCGGGGAGCTGTTTTTT

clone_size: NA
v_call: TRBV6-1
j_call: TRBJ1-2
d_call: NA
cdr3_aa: CASSEGWRRGRGYTF
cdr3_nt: TGTGCCAGCAGTGAAGGGTGGAGGAGGGGACGAGGCTACACCTTC

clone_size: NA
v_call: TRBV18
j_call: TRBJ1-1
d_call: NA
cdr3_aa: CASSPSRENTEAFF
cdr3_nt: TGTGCCAGCTCACCTTCCAGGGAGAACACTGAAGCTTTCTTT

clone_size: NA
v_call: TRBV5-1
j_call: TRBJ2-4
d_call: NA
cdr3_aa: CASSSGTPSSIAKNIQYF
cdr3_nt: TGCGCCAGCAGCTCCGGGACACCTTCTTCAATAGCCAAAAACATTCAGTACTTC

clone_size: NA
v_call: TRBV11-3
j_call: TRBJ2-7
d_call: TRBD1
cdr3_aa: CASSSGTEGLYEQYF
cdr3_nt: TGTGCCAGCAGCTCAGGGACAGAAGGCCTCTACGAGCAGTACTTC

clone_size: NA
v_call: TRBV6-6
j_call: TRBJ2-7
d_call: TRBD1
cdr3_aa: CASRAPDRSIYEQYF
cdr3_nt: TGTGCCAGCAGGGCCCCGGACAGGAGTATCTACGAGCAGTACTTC

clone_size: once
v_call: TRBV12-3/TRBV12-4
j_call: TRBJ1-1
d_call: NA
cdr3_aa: CASSLAGRAEAFF
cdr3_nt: TGTGCCAGCAGTTTAGCAGGGAGGGCTGAAGCTTTCTTT

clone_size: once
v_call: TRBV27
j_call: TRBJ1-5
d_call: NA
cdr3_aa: CASSLGQTNQPQHF
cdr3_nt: TGTGCCAGCAGTTTAGGACAGACGAATCAGCCCCAGCATTTT

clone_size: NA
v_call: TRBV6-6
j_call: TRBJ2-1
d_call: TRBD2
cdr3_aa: CASSYGTRGNEQFF
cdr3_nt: TGTGCCAGCAGTTACGGGACTAGAGGCAATGAGCAGTTCTTC

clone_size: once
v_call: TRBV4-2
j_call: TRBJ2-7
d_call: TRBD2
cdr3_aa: CASSQELAGSYEQYF
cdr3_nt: TGTGCCAGCAGCCAAGAACTAGCGGGATCCTACGAGCAGTACTTC

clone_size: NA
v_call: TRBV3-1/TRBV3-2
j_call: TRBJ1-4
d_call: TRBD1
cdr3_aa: CASSRRDRGSEKLFF
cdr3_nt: TGTGCCAGCAGCCGCCGGGACAGGGGATCGGAAAAACTGTTTTTT

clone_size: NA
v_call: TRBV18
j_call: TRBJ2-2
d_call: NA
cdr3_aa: CASSPLSILGRTNTGELFF
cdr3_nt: TGTGCCAGCTCACCACTGAGCATTTTGGGCCGGACAAACACCGGGGAGCTGTTTTTT

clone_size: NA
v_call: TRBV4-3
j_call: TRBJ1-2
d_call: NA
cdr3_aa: CASSQSTNYGYTF
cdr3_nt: TGCGCCAGCAGCCAATCCACTAACTATGGCTACACCTTC

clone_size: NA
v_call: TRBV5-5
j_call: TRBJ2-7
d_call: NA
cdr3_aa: CASSFPRSGDYEQYF
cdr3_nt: TGTGCCAGCAGCTTCCCTCGTTCAGGGGATTACGAGCAGTACTTC

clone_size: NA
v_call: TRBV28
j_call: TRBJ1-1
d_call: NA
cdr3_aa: CASSLSGQNTEAFF
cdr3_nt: TGTGCCAGCAGTTTATCCGGACAGAACACTGAAGCTTTCTTT

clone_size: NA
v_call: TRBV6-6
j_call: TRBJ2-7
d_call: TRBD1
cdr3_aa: CASRPRQGPYEQYF
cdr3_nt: TGTGCCAGCAGGCCCCGACAGGGGCCCTACGAGCAGTACTTC

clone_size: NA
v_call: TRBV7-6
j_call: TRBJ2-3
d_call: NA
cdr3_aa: CATRANTQYF
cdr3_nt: TGTGCCACCAGAGCGAATACGCAGTATTTT

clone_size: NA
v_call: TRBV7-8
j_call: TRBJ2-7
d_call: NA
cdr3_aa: CASSLLFSGVRYEQYF
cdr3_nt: TGTGCCAGCAGCCTCCTCTTTTCCGGGGTCCGCTACGAGCAGTACTTC

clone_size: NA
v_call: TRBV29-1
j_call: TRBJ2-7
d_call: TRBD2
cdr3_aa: CSVASAGGYEQYF
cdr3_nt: TGCAGCGTTGCGTCAGCGGGGGGCTACGAGCAGTACTTC

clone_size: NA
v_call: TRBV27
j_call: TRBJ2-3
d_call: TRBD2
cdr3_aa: CASSLQLAKTDTQYF
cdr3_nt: TGTGCCAGCAGTCTCCAACTAGCGAAAACAGATACGCAGTATTTT

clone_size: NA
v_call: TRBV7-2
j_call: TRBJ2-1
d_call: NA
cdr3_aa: CASSLDYSSYNEQFF
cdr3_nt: TGTGCCAGCAGCTTAGACTATAGCTCCTACAATGAGCAGTTCTTC